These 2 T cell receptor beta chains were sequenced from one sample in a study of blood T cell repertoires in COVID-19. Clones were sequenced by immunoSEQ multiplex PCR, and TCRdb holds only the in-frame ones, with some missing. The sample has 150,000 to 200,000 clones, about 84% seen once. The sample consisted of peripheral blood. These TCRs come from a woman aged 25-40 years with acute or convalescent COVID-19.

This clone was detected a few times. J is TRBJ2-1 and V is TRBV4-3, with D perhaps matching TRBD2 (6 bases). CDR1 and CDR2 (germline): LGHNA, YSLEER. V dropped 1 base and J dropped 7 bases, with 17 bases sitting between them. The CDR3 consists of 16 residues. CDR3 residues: CASSQVSALGGNEQFF. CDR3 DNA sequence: TGCGCCAGCAGCCAAGTATCCGCTTTGGGGGGTAATGAGCAGTTCTTC.

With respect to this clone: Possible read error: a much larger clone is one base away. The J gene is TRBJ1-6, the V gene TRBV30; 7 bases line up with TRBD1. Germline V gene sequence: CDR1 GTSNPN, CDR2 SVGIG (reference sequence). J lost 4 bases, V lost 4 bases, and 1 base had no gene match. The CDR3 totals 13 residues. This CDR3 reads CAWTGQYNSPLHF. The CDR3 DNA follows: TGTGCCTGGACGGGACAGTATAATTCACCCCTCCACTTT.